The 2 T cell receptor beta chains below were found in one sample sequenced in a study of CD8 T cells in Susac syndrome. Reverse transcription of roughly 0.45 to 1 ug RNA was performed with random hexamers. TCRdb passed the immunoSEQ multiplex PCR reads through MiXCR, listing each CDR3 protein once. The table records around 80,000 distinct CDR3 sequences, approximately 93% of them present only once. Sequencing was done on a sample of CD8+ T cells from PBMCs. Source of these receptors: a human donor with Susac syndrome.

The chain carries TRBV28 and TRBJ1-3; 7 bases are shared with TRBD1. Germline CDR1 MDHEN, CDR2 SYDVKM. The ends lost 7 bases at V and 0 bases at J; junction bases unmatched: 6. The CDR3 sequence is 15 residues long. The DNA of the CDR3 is TGTGCCAGCACCGTGGACAGGACCTCTGGAAACACCATATATTTT. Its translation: CASTVDRTSGNTIYF. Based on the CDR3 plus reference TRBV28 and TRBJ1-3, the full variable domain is DVKVTQSSRYLVKRTGEKVFLECVQDMDHENMFWYRQDPGLGLRLIYFSYDVKMKEKGDIPEGYSVSREKKERFSLILESASTNQTSMYLCASTVDRTSGNTIYFGEGSWLTVV.

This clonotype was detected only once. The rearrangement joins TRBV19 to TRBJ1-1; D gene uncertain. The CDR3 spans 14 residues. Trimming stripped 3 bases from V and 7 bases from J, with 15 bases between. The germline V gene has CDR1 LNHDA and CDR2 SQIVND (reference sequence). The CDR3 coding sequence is TGTGCCAGTAGTATGTCTTCTATTGAAGGTGAAGCTTTCTTT. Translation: CASSMSSIEGEAFF.